This is a list of T cell receptor beta chains from one sample in a study of T cell repertoires in ileal Crohn's disease. Generated by immunoSEQ multiplex PCR, the TCRdb table keeps only in-frame clones and is missing some. The sample holds approximately 13,000 clones, around 69% seen once. The sample consisted of ileal tissue. Source of these receptors: an adult with Crohn's disease. Both conserved end residues are part of each CDR3. A D gene is named only where the DNA matches it firmly. Part of the rows lack a size; the others show once, few, many or a class for expanded clones.

v_gene	j_gene	d_gene	abundance	CDR3nt	CDR3aa
TRBV7-2	TRBJ1-6	-	once	TGTGCTAGCAGTTTGGCAGGACCGAATTCACCCCTCCACTTT	CASSLAGPNSPLHF
TRBV6-1	TRBJ1-5	TRBD1	few	TGTGCCAGCAGTCGACAGGGGGAGAGGCCCCAGCATTTT	CASSRQGERPQHF
TRBV6-6	TRBJ1-1	-	-	TGTGCCAGCAGTTACTCTCATAACACTGAAGCTTTCTTT	CASSYSHNTEAFF
TRBV16	TRBJ1-2	-	-	TGTGCCAGCAGCCCATTTTCCGGGACACAGTTTGCGGGTGGCTACACCTTC	CASSPFSGTQFAGGYTF
TRBV27	TRBJ2-1	TRBD1	-	TGTGCCAGCAGTACTTATACCGGGACAGGGGGATATGATGAGCAGTTCTTC	CASSTYTGTGGYDEQFF
TRBV28	TRBJ1-3	TRBD1	-	TGTGCCAGCAGTCCACAGGGGGCGCGCGGAAACACCATATATTTT	CASSPQGARGNTIYF
TRBV12-5	TRBJ2-3	-	once	TGTGCTAGTGGTTTGGTAGAAAGTGTTACGCAGTATTTT	CASGLVESVTQYF
TRBV19	TRBJ1-2	-	-	TGTGCCAGTAGTATATCCAGGGCCGGCTATGGCTACACCTTC	CASSISRAGYGYTF
TRBV27	TRBJ1-1	-	-	TGTGCCAGCAGTTCTGGCAGGATTAACACTGAAGCTTTCTTT	CASSSGRINTEAFF
TRBV10-2	TRBJ1-3	TRBD1	-	TGCGCCAGCAGTGGACAGGGGACCCTCTCTGGAAACACCATATATTTT	CASSGQGTLSGNTIYF
TRBV28	TRBJ2-2	-	-	TGTGCCAGCATGGGGTACGGGTCCGGGGAGCTGTTTTTT	CASMGYGSGELFF
TRBV5-1	TRBJ1-1	-	-	TGCGCCAGCAGCTTGGTACCCACTCAGGGTGGAAATACTGAAGCTTTCTTT	CASSLVPTQGGNTEAFF
TRBV21-1	TRBJ1-1	-	-	TGTGCCAGCAGCAAAGAAGGTCGAACAGGGGGCGAAACCCGTGTCCAGGCACTGGGCACTGAAGCTTTCTTT	CASSKEGRTGGETRVQALGTEAFF
TRBV27	TRBJ1-3	-	few	TGTGCCAGCAGTCAAAACCCCCCACCGACGCCTAGCTCTGGAAACACCATATATTTT	CASSQNPPPTPSSGNTIYF
TRBV7-3	TRBJ1-1	-	-	TGTGCCAGCAGCTCCCCGGGGAACACTGAAGCTTTCTTT	CASSSPGNTEAFF
TRBV29-1	TRBJ2-1	-	-	TGCAGCGTTACACGAGCGGGCTCCTACAATGAGCAGTTCTTC	CSVTRAGSYNEQFF
TRBV15	TRBJ2-5	TRBD2	-	TGTGCCACCAGCAGGGGTCTAGCGGGGGGGAAAGAGACCCAGTACTTC	CATSRGLAGGKETQYF
TRBV2	TRBJ2-3	-	-	TGTGCCAGCAGCCGGCAATCAGATACGCAGTATTTT	CASSRQSDTQYF
TRBV4-2	TRBJ2-7	-	-	TGTGCCAGCAGCCAAGAGGGCGGGCGACACTACGAGCAGTACTTC	CASSQEGGRHYEQYF
TRBV5-1	TRBJ1-2	-	-	TGCGCCAGCAGCCCTAAGGACAGATCTATGACCCAGATTCCCTATGGCTACACCTTC	CASSPKDRSMTQIPYGYTF
TRBV6-1	TRBJ1-4	-	-	TGTGCCAGCAGTGACGTATTAACAACTAATGAAAAACTGTTTTTT	CASSDVLTTNEKLFF
TRBV11-2	TRBJ2-7	TRBD1	-	TGTGCCAGCACCCCTGCCCACTACGAGACAGGGGGCCGGAGGGAGCAGTACTTC	CASTPAHYETGGRREQYF
TRBV5-1	TRBJ1-2	-	-	TGCGCCAGCAGCCCCGGGAGCTATGGCTACACCTTC	CASSPGSYGYTF
TRBV29-1	TRBJ2-2	-	-	TGCAGCGTTGATCAGGGAGGATCCGGGGAGCTGTTTTTT	CSVDQGGSGELFF
TRBV6-6	TRBJ2-2	-	once	TGTGCCAGCAGTTCGCGGGGGCCCACCGGGGAGCTGTTTTTT	CASSSRGPTGELFF
TRBV5-1	TRBJ2-3	TRBD2	once	TGCGCCAGCAGCTTGGCTACCGGGGGGAGCCCAGATACGCAGTATTTT	CASSLATGGSPDTQYF
TRBV28	TRBJ2-7	TRBD2	few	TGTGCCAGCAGTTCAGGACTAGCGGGGGGCAGAGGTTTCTCCTACGAGCAGTACTTC	CASSSGLAGGRGFSYEQYF
TRBV27	TRBJ1-2	-	few	TGTGCCAGCAGTTTAACGGCCAACTATGGCTACACCTTC	CASSLTANYGYTF
TRBV7-2	TRBJ2-1	-	few	TGTGCCAGCAGCTTACCTCTCAATGAGCAGTTCTTC	CASSLPLNEQFF
TRBV18	TRBJ2-5	-	-	TGTGCCAGCTCACCAACGCGGCAAGAGACCCAGTACTTC	CASSPTRQETQYF
TRBV7-9	TRBJ1-5	-	-	TGTGCCAGCAGCCAGGATAGCAATCAGCCCCAGCATTTT	CASSQDSNQPQHF
TRBV18	TRBJ1-6	TRBD1	few	TGTGCCAGCTCTCCGACAGGGGTAATTTCACCCCTCCACTTT	CASSPTGVISPLHF
TRBV4-1	TRBJ2-3	-	-	TGCGCCAGCAGCCAAGTCCCTAGAAGCACAGATACGCAGTATTTT	CASSQVPRSTDTQYF
TRBV27	TRBJ1-5	-	medium-sized	TGTGCCAGCAGTTCCACAGTCCGAAGCAATCAGCCCCAGCATTTT	CASSSTVRSNQPQHF
TRBV5-5	TRBJ2-5	-	-	TGTGCCAGCAGCCTTCCTACCCCCCGAGGCCAAGAGACCCAGTACTTC	CASSLPTPRGQETQYF
TRBV28	TRBJ2-7	-	once	TGTGCCAGCAACGACAGGACCTACGAGCAGTACTTC	CASNDRTYEQYF
TRBV5-1	TRBJ2-7	-	-	TGCGCCAGCAGCTCGCCCCCGGGTCCCTCCTACGAGCAGTACTTC	CASSSPPGPSYEQYF
TRBV10-1	TRBJ2-5	TRBD1	-	TGCGCCAGCAGCGAGGGACAGGGCAGGCAAGAGACCCAGTACTTC	CASSEGQGRQETQYF
TRBV6-1	TRBJ2-3	-	-	TGTGCCAGCAGTGAAGCGAGAACAGATACGCAGTATTTT	CASSEARTDTQYF
TRBV6-4	TRBJ2-4	TRBD1	-	TGTGCCGCCTGCCCGGACAGGGAAACCAAAAACATTCAGTACTTC	CAACPDRETKNIQYF
TRBV7-2	TRBJ1-2	-	medium-sized	TGTGCCAGCAGTTCCCGACTGGGTAGTGGCTACACCTTC	CASSSRLGSGYTF
TRBV6-1	TRBJ1-2	-	-	TGTGCCAGCAGTGAAAGGTTTACGGCAGTTAATGGCTACACCTTC	CASSERFTAVNGYTF
TRBV27	TRBJ1-2	TRBD1	-	TGTGCCAGCAGTTTTTCAGGGGGAAATGGCTACACCTTC	CASSFSGGNGYTF
TRBV7-2	TRBJ1-5	-	-	TGTGCCAGCAGCTACCCAGGGAAAAATCAGCCCCAGCATTTT	CASSYPGKNQPQHF
TRBV30	TRBJ2-1	TRBD2	-	TGTGCCTGGAGTGCCACTAGCGGGCCATACAATGAGCAGTTCTTC	CAWSATSGPYNEQFF
TRBV11-1	TRBJ1-2	TRBD1	-	TGTGCCAGCAGCTTAACCCAGGGACAGGGAGATGGCTACACCTTC	CASSLTQGQGDGYTF
TRBV6-5	TRBJ1-1	-	-	TGTGCCAGCAGTTCGGGACGCCTGATGAACACTGAAGCTTTCTTT	CASSSGRLMNTEAFF
TRBV4-1	TRBJ1-2	-	-	TGCGCCAGCAGCCAATCATTGGCTGAAAACCCCTATGGCTACACCTTC	CASSQSLAENPYGYTF
TRBV5-1	TRBJ2-7	TRBD2	-	TGCGCCAGCAGTTCGGGACTAGCGGGGGAGCAGTACTTC	CASSSGLAGEQYF
TRBV6-6	TRBJ2-7	TRBD1	once	TGTGCCAGCAGGCGAGGACAGGGGGGAGAGTACGAGCAGTACTTC	CASRRGQGGEYEQYF
TRBV2	TRBJ1-2	-	-	TGTGCCAGTCTACAGGGAGAGCGCGATCGGGGCTACACCTTC	CASLQGERDRGYTF
TRBV29-1	TRBJ1-6	-	-	TGCAGCGTAATGACAGCCAATTCACCCCTCCACTTT	CSVMTANSPLHF
TRBV7-9	TRBJ1-6	TRBD1	few	TGTGCCAGCAGCTCGCGACAGGGGAGTAATTCACCCCTCCACTTT	CASSSRQGSNSPLHF
TRBV5-1	TRBJ1-1	-	-	TGCGCCAGCGCCTTATTATCCAAGAACACTGAAGCTTTCTTT	CASALLSKNTEAFF
TRBV19	TRBJ2-7	-	-	TGTGCCAGTAGTATGGGATACGAGCAGTACTTC	CASSMGYEQYF